This T cell receptor beta chain was captured in a study of Graves' ophthalmopathy and Graves' hyperthyroidism. TCR beta CDR3 amplification used RNA transcripts. Scientists carried out first-round RT-PCR using HTBI primers and then a second-round multiplex PCR. TCRdb re-called the multiplex PCR reads with MiXCR, one entry per CDR3 protein. This table holds 340,000 or so distinct CDR3 sequences, roughly 15% found once. The sample was peripheral blood. This clonotype was sampled from an adult man with Graves' ophthalmopathy.

CDR3 region: CSASKREETQYF. CDR3 DNA: TGCAGTGCTAGCAAGCGAGAAGAGACCCAGTACTTC. V usage is TRBV20-1 and J usage is TRBJ2-5, with no clear D. Germline V CDR1 and CDR2: DFQATT, SNEGSKA (reference sequence). CDR3 length: 12 residues. Trimming took off 3 bases at V and 3 bases at J, with 8 bases between the two ends.